The rows below give T cell receptor beta chains drawn from one sample of a study of blood T cell repertoires in COVID-19. This table comes from immunoSEQ multiplex PCR, and its TCRdb copy is limited to in-frame clones, with some not included. The sample lists 110,000 to 150,000 clones, over 80% seen once, with more than 5% in the top ten. The sequenced material came from PBMCs or T cells enriched from blood (not recorded which). Receptors originate from a woman in her 40s who had recovered from COVID-19. CDR3s include the opening cysteine and the closing phenylalanine or tryptophan. Fields, in order: J gene, D gene, clone size, V gene, CDR3 protein, CDR3 DNA. The D gene is left open where the match is weak. Clone sizes are given selectively: once, few, many, or a class where the clone is expanded.

>TRBJ2-7|TRBD1|NA|TRBV10-3
CAISEPRPGGPTGESYEQYF
TGTGCCATCAGTGAGCCGAGGCCCGGCGGCCCGACAGGGGAATCCTACGAGCAGTACTTC
>TRBJ2-7|TRBD2|NA|TRBV19
CASSSGSISEQYF
TGTGCCAGTAGTAGCGGGAGTATCTCCGAGCAGTACTTC
>TRBJ2-7|NA|NA|TRBV10-2
CASSESGSFLIQDYEQYF
TGCGCCAGCAGTGAGTCGGGCAGCTTTCTTATTCAGGACTACGAGCAGTACTTC
>TRBJ2-3|NA|NA|TRBV4-1
CASSLQGGEGTDTQYF
TGCGCCAGCAGCCTTCAAGGCGGGGAGGGCACAGATACGCAGTATTTT
>TRBJ1-2|TRBD1|NA|TRBV30
CAHQGGFTYGYTF
TGTGCCCATCAGGGGGGCTTCACCTATGGCTACACCTTC
>TRBJ2-5|NA|NA|TRBV12-2
CASRPSQGKETQYF
TGTGCAAGTCGCCCCTCACAGGGAAAAGAGACCCAGTACTTC
>TRBJ1-5|NA|NA|TRBV18
CASSGGGNQPQHF
TGTGCCAGCTCGGGGGGTGGCAATCAGCCCCAGCATTTT
>TRBJ2-1|TRBD2|NA|TRBV9
CASSLGTSGSSYNEQFF
TGTGCCAGCAGCCTGGGGACTAGCGGGAGCTCCTACAATGAGCAGTTCTTC
>TRBJ1-2|NA|many|TRBV2
CASSADRNYGYTF
TGTGCCAGCAGTGCGGACAGAAACTATGGCTACACCTTC
>TRBJ2-5|TRBD2|once|TRBV2
CASSVDPVGTSGSWETQYF
TGTGCCAGCAGTGTTGATCCGGTTGGGACTAGCGGGAGCTGGGAGACCCAGTACTTC
>TRBJ2-7|NA|many|TRBV3-1/TRBV3-2
CASSQLNEQYF
TGTGCCAGCAGCCAACTTAACGAGCAGTACTTC
>TRBJ1-1|TRBD1|NA|TRBV11-3
CASSDTGDTEAFF
TGTGCCAGCAGTGATACAGGGGACACTGAAGCTTTCTTT
>TRBJ1-1|NA|NA|TRBV2
CASSVQGVAFF
TGTGCCAGCAGTGTACAGGGTGTAGCTTTCTTT
>TRBJ1-2|TRBD1|once|TRBV2
CASSEMTGGYGYTF
TGTGCCAGCAGTGAAATGACAGGGGGGTATGGCTACACCTTC
>TRBJ2-2|TRBD2|NA|TRBV5-1
CASSLGTSGATGELFF
TGCGCCAGCAGCTTGGGGACTAGCGGGGCCACCGGGGAGCTGTTTTTT
>TRBJ1-1|NA|NA|TRBV4-1
CASSQDIGGGNTEAFF
TGCGCCAGCAGCCAAGATATAGGCGGTGGGAACACTGAAGCTTTCTTT
>TRBJ2-2|NA|NA|TRBV4-1
CASTGTPGNTGELFF
TGCGCCAGCACCGGGACTCCCGGGAACACCGGGGAGCTGTTTTTT
>TRBJ2-3|TRBD2|NA|TRBV3-1/TRBV3-2
CASSHHSSGRTDTQYF
TGTGCCAGCAGCCACCACTCTAGCGGCCGCACAGATACGCAGTATTTT
>TRBJ1-4|NA|NA|TRBV5-4
CASSLDPGSGDNEKLFF
TGTGCCAGCAGCTTAGATCCCGGGTCGGGGGATAATGAAAAACTGTTTTTT
>TRBJ1-5|NA|NA|TRBV2
CASSELYSNQPQHF
TGTGCCAGCAGTGAACTTTATAGCAATCAGCCCCAGCATTTT
>TRBJ1-5|NA|NA|TRBV4-1
CASSQQGQSNQPQHF
TGCGCCAGCAGCCAGCAAGGACAGTCCAATCAGCCCCAGCATTTT
>TRBJ1-5|NA|NA|TRBV15
CATSRGQVNQPQHF
TGTGCCACCAGCAGAGGACAGGTCAATCAGCCCCAGCATTTT
>TRBJ1-2|TRBD1|NA|TRBV3-1/TRBV3-2
CASSQDQGTGYGYTF
TGTGCCAGCAGCCAAGATCAAGGGACAGGATATGGCTACACCTTC
>TRBJ1-3|TRBD1|NA|TRBV18
CASSPTSGQAGNTIYF
TGTGCCAGCTCACCGACCTCGGGACAGGCAGGAAACACCATATATTTT
>TRBJ1-6|TRBD1|NA|TRBV9
CASSGQGIYNSPLHF
TGTGCCAGCAGCGGACAGGGGATATATAATTCACCCCTCCACTTT
>TRBJ2-6|TRBD1|NA|TRBV9
CASFGTGSPGANVLTF
TGTGCCAGCTTCGGGACAGGGTCTCCTGGGGCCAACGTCCTGACTTTC
>TRBJ2-7|TRBD2|few|TRBV4-1
CASSQDRGLARSIYEQYF
TGCGCCAGCAGCCAAGATCGAGGACTAGCGCGGAGCATCTACGAGCAGTACTTC
>TRBJ2-2|NA|NA|TRBV4-1
CASSQVRLENGELFF
TGCGCCAGCAGCCAAGTAAGACTAGAAAACGGGGAGCTGTTTTTT
>TRBJ1-1|NA|NA|TRBV27
CASTLNGGRNTEAFF
TGTGCCAGCACCCTCAACGGGGGAAGGAACACTGAAGCTTTCTTT
>TRBJ2-7|TRBD2|NA|TRBV27
CASSPGRASYEQYF
TGTGCCAGCAGTCCGGGGAGGGCTAGCTACGAGCAGTACTTC
>TRBJ2-3|TRBD2|NA|TRBV27
CASSPMWRELPDTQYF
TGTGCCAGCAGTCCCATGTGGCGGGAGCTCCCAGATACGCAGTATTTT
>TRBJ2-3|TRBD1|NA|TRBV5-1
CASSPGQGTTDTQYF
TGCGCCAGCAGCCCCGGACAGGGAACCACAGATACGCAGTATTTT
>TRBJ2-2|NA|NA|TRBV3-1/TRBV3-2
CASSRRADTGELFF
TGTGCCAGCAGCCGCAGGGCGGACACCGGGGAGCTGTTTTTT
>TRBJ2-1|NA|NA|TRBV19
CASSNRGSSYNEQFF
TGTGCCAGTAGTAACCGCGGAAGCTCCTACAATGAGCAGTTCTTC